The 17 T cell receptor beta chains below were found in one sample sequenced in a study of memory CD4+ T cells and cytomegalovirus serostatus. Single viable CD3+CD4+CD8-CD45RO+ cells were sorted as the memory CD4+ T cells. This table comes from immunoSEQ multiplex PCR, and its TCRdb copy is limited to in-frame clones, with some not included. The table has about 57,000 clones, around 79% seen once. The sequenced sample was memory CD4+ T cells from blood. The receptors originated from an adult in good health and CMV-seronegative.

The chain uses TRBV5-4 and TRBJ2-3; unclear D gene. V lost 0 bases and J 2 bases, leaving 13 bases between the germline ends. This CDR3 has 16 amino acids. Germline-derived CDR1 and CDR2 are SGHNT and YYREEE (reference sequence). CDR3 bases: TGTGCCAGCAGCTTGGCTTCTAACGCAGTCACAGATACGCAGTATTTT. Protein: CASSLASNAVTDTQYF.

This clone was counted once. The CDR3 nucleotides are TGCAGCGTCCTCACCGCGGCAGCTGGAAATGTAGTGTTTTTT. Translating gives CSVLTAAAGNVVFF. The rearrangement uses TRBV29-1 and TRBJ1-4, with unresolved D. Trimming pared 6 bases from V and 15 bases from J, leaving 26 bases between. The CDR3 runs 14 residues. Germline CDR1 and CDR2: SQVTM and ANQGSEA. Based on the CDR3 plus reference TRBV29-1 and TRBJ1-4, the full variable domain is SAVISQKPSRDICQRGTSLTIQCQVDSQVTMMFWYRQQPGQSLTLIATANQGSEATYESGFVIDKFPISRPNLTFSTLTVSNMSPEDSSIYLCSVLTAAAGNVVFFGSGTQLSVL.

V gene TRBV5-1 combines with J gene TRBJ1-6; D gene uncertain. The V end lost 0 bases, the J end lost 7 bases, and 5 bases lay between the germline ends. Per germline, CDR1 SGHRS and CDR2 YFSETQ. This CDR3 has 13 residues. CDR3 bases: TGCGCCAGCAGCTTGGAACCCAATTCACCCCTCCACTTT. This sequence encodes CASSLEPNSPLHF. Complete variable domain (other parts from reference TRBV5-1 and TRBJ1-6): KAGVTQTPRYLIKTRGQQVTLSCSPISGHRSVSWYQQTPGQGLQFLFEYFSETQRNKGNFPGRFSGRQFSNSRSEMNVSTLELGDSALYLCASSLEPNSPLHFGNGTRLTVT.

V gene TRBV6-5 combines with J gene TRBJ2-2; D is perhaps TRBD1 or TRBD2 (6 bases each). V was trimmed by 0 bases and J by 9 bases, leaving 11 bases between them. Per germline, CDR1 MNHEY and CDR2 SVGAGI. The length of the CDR3 is 14 residues. CDR3 DNA: TGTGCCAGCAGTTACTCGACGGGGGCTCGGGAGCTGTTTTTT. Amino acids: CASSYSTGARELFF.

The chain links TRBV7-9 to TRBJ1-3; 8 nucleotides match TRBD1. The CDR3 totals 14 residues. V dropped 3 bases and J dropped 3; count of bases not matched to a gene: 1. Germline CDR1 and CDR2: SEHNR and FQNEAQ (reference sequence). The CDR3 reads CASSLTGVGNTIYF. CDR3 bases: TGTGCCAGCAGCTTGACAGGGGTTGGAAACACCATATATTTT.

This clone was counted only a few times. The rearrangement links TRBV19 to TRBJ2-2; possible D gene TRBD2, 5 bases. This CDR3 has 15 residues. Germline V CDR1 and CDR2: LNHDA, SQIVND (reference sequence). V dropped 7 bases and J dropped 2 bases, with 14 bases sitting between them. CDR3 sequence reads: CASTASAANTGELFF. CDR3 nucleotides: TGTGCCAGTACCGCTTCAGCGGCTAACACCGGGGAGCTGTTTTTT.

CDR3 DNA sequence: TGTGCCAGCAGCACCTTGAGACAGCCTCGACTCACAGATACGCAGTATTTT. Translating it yields CASSTLRQPRLTDTQYF. The chain is built from TRBV21-1 and TRBJ2-3; TRBD1, as called in the table, went unchecked against the DNA. TRBV21-1 is assigned pseudogene status. This CDR3 region has 17 residues.

V and J are TRBV7-2 and TRBJ2-1, with D unresolved. V shed 2 bases and J shed 4 bases, with 9 bases lying between them. There are 14 residues in the CDR3. Per germline, CDR1 SGHTA and CDR2 FQGNSA. CDR3 sequence reads: CASSLNGPYNEQFF. As DNA, the CDR3 is TGTGCCAGCAGCTTAAATGGTCCTTACAATGAGCAGTTCTTC.

This clone occurred once. V and J are TRBV12-5 and TRBJ1-2; tentatively, D is TRBD1 (5 bases). The CDR3 has 15 residues. Deletions cut 4 bases from V and 6 bases from J, with 18 bases between. Germline CDR1 and CDR2: LGHNT and FRNRAP. DNA of the CDR3: TGTGCTAGTGGTTCCCTCCAGGGAGGAGCGGATGGCTACACCTTC. Encoded protein: CASGSLQGGADGYTF.

A single count supports this clone. This chain joins TRBV28 and TRBJ2-7; D gene unclear. Germline CDR1 reads MDHEN; CDR2 reads SYDVKM. V lost 4 bases and J lost 2, with 12 bases in between. The CDR3 loop spans 14 amino acids. The CDR3 DNA is TGTGCCAGCAGTTCAACATTTCTCCCCTACGAGCAGTACTTC. Residues: CASSSTFLPYEQYF.

V gene TRBV29-1 combines with J gene TRBJ2-7; TRBD2 matches 11 bases. CDR1 and CDR2 from the germline V gene are SQVTM and ANQGSEA. Germline trimming cut 7 bases from V and 2 bases from J; bases unmatched to any gene: 13. This CDR3 has 16 amino acids. CDR3 DNA sequence: TGCAGCGGCCAACTAGCGGGAGTGTGTGGTCCCTACGAGCAGTACTTC. Amino acids: CSGQLAGVCGPYEQYF.

The V gene is TRBV2, the J gene TRBJ2-2; possible D gene TRBD1, 6 bases. Trimming shortened V by 5 bases and J by 5 bases, and 12 bases separated the two germline ends. The CDR3 spans 14 residues. The germline CDR1 and CDR2 sequences are SNHLY and FYNNEI. The CDR3 sequence is CASSRRQETGELFF. The CDR3 region has the DNA TGTGCCAGCAGTCGTAGACAGGAAACCGGGGAGCTGTTTTTT.

This chain uses TRBV5-4 with TRBJ2-2, with D hard to call. The V gene lost 4 bases and the J gene lost 1 base, with 8 bases spanning the gap. From germline, CDR1 is SGHNT and CDR2 YYREEE (reference sequence). This CDR3 has 14 residues. The CDR3 nucleotides read TGTGCCAGCAGCCGGGCTGGGAACACCGGGGAGCTGTTTTTT. This encodes CASSRAGNTGELFF.

This clone has only a few counts. Other nucleotide sequences in the sample specify the same CDR3. J is TRBJ1-2 and V is TRBV5-4; D unresolved. Germline V gives CDR1 SGHNT, CDR2 YYREEE (reference sequence). Trimming stripped 2 bases from V and 7 bases from J, with 9 bases between. CDR3 length: 12 residues. CDR3 DNA sequence: TGTGCCAGCAGCTTTGTAGGCAGTGGCTACACCTTC. Protein: CASSFVGSGYTF.

V is TRBV4-1 and J is TRBJ1-2, with 10 bases fitting TRBD1. Germline V gene data show CDR1 as MGHRA and CDR2 as YSYEKL. The CDR3 has 14 amino acids. V shed 4 bases, J shed 4 bases, and the junction held 3 bases outside the gene matches. CDR3 coding DNA: TGCGCCAGCAGCCGGACAGGGGGTATCTATGGCTACACCTTC. Protein sequence: CASSRTGGIYGYTF.

The gene calls are TRBV6-5 and TRBJ1-1; maybe TRBD1 (5 bases). The CDR3 has 13 amino acids. Between the trimmed V and J ends, which lost 5 bases and 7 bases, there was a span of 14 bases. Germline CDR1 reads MNHEY; CDR2 reads SVGAGI. The CDR3 sequence: CASSKPGTFEAFF. The CDR3 bases are TGTGCCAGCAGTAAACCCGGGACCTTTGAAGCTTTCTTT.

The V call is TRBV7-8, the J call TRBJ1-2; TRBD1 matches 7 bases. Germline values: CDR1 SGHVS, CDR2 FQNEAQ. V lost 5 bases to trimming and J lost 5 bases; unmatched junction nucleotides: 11. CDR3 length: 15 amino acids. The DNA for the CDR3 is TGTGCCAGCAGCAGGGGGCCCGGCGAGGAGTATGGCTACACCTTC. Translation gives CASSRGPGEEYGYTF.